The 5 T cell receptor beta chains reported below all come from one sample, sequenced in a study of blood T cell repertoires in COVID-19. TCRdb keeps only in-frame clones here, not all; method: immunoSEQ multiplex PCR. The sample contains more than 85,000 clones, 80% to 95% of which appear only once. Sequenced sample: peripheral blood. The origin of the receptors is a woman aged 45-65 years with COVID-19, enrolled during active disease.

The chain couples TRBV28 to TRBJ2-7, with 7 bases aligning to TRBD2. This CDR3 spans 13 amino acids. V was clipped by 6 bases and J by 0 bases; unmatched bases: 2. Germline V gene data show CDR1 as MDHEN and CDR2 as SYDVKM. This CDR3 is CASRRGNSYEQYF. CDR3 sequence (DNA): TGTGCCAGCAGGCGGGGGAACTCCTACGAGCAGTACTTC.

V usage is TRBV5-1 and J usage is TRBJ1-1; D is unresolved. Germline lookup yields CDR1 SGHRS and CDR2 YFSETQ. The CDR3 is made up of 14 amino acids. Trimming took 1 base from V and 3 from J, leaving 10 bases between them. CDR3 nucleotides: TGCGCCAGCAGCTTGAGAGGTTTGGACACTGAAGCTTTCTTT. Amino acids: CASSLRGLDTEAFF.

The chain combines TRBV12-3 or TRBV12-4 with TRBJ2-1; 10 nucleotides align to TRBD1. The CDR3 has 11 amino acids. V lost 5 bases to trimming and J lost 15 bases; unmatched junction nucleotides: 4. CDR3 loop: CASSRDRGRFF. As DNA, the CDR3 is TGTGCCAGCAGTCGAGACAGGGGGCGGTTCTTC.

This rearrangement joins TRBV5-4 to TRBJ2-5; 10 bases map to TRBD1. The CDR3 consists of 17 residues. CDR1 is SGHNT and CDR2 is YYREEE in the germline V gene (reference sequence). V dropped 4 bases and J dropped 0; count of bases not matched to a gene: 9. The CDR3 region has the DNA TGTGCCAGCAGCCCGACAGGGGGCGGGGGGTACCAAGAGACCCAGTACTTC. This gives the protein CASSPTGGGGYQETQYF.

The V and J genes are TRBV12-3 or TRBV12-4 and TRBJ1-5; D gene ambiguous. The CDR3 totals 13 residues. The ends were cut back, 6 bases at V and 3 bases at J, with 9 bases in the middle. Here the CDR3 reads CASRVQPNQPQHF. The CDR3 region has the DNA TGTGCCAGCAGGGTACAGCCCAATCAGCCCCAGCATTTT.